The rows below give T cell receptor beta chains drawn from one sample of a study of cytomegalovirus exposure and HLA in healthy donors. The data were produced by immunoSEQ multiplex PCR, yet TCRdb's version contains in-frame clones alone and is incomplete. The sample includes over 85,000 clones, roughly 85% of them seen just once. The sequencing sample was made of PBMCs. The receptors here all came from a man aged 35-49 years in good health and CMV-seronegative. Both conserved end residues are part of each CDR3. A D gene is named only where the DNA matches it firmly. Size is omitted from some rows. Given values are once, few, many or a class for expanded clones.

v_gene,len,d_gene,j_gene,abundance,CDR3aa,CDR3nt
TRBV7-6,15,NA,TRBJ1-2,NA,CASSPAAGFSYGYTF,TGTGCCAGCAGCCCAGCCGCAGGTTTTAGCTATGGCTACACCTTC
TRBV6-5,16,TRBD2,TRBJ2-3,NA,CASSYLSGGASDTQYF,TGTGCCAGCAGTTACTTATCGGGGGGGGCCTCGGATACGCAGTATTTT
TRBV7-9,14,TRBD1,TRBJ1-5,NA,CASSLGTVNQPQHF,TGTGCCAGCAGCTTGGGGACAGTCAATCAGCCCCAGCATTTT
TRBV30,12,TRBD1,TRBJ2-3,NA,CAWSVDRGPQYF,TGTGCCTGGAGTGTAGATAGGGGGCCGCAGTATTTT
TRBV7-6,15,NA,TRBJ2-2,NA,CASSFFRGDTGELFF,TGTGCCAGCAGCTTTTTCAGGGGGGACACCGGGGAGCTGTTTTTT
TRBV6-4,13,NA,TRBJ2-1,NA,CASSETSNNEQFF,TGTGCCAGCAGTGAAACTTCTAACAATGAGCAGTTCTTC
TRBV4-3,16,TRBD1,TRBJ2-7,NA,CASSQDQTGSSYEQYF,TGCGCCAGCAGCCAAGATCAGACAGGGAGCTCCTACGAGCAGTACTTC
TRBV5-1,16,TRBD2,TRBJ2-1,NA,CASSYWTSGGSGEQFF,TGCGCCAGCAGCTATTGGACTAGCGGGGGCAGCGGGGAGCAGTTCTTC
TRBV7-8,14,NA,TRBJ2-5,NA,CASTLSRRGETQYF,TGTGCCAGCACCCTATCGCGGAGGGGAGAGACCCAGTACTTC
TRBV2,14,TRBD1,TRBJ1-5,NA,CASSDGTGELPQHF,TGTGCCAGCAGCGACGGGACAGGGGAGCTGCCCCAGCATTTT
TRBV30,13,NA,TRBJ1-1,NA,CAWREGAGTEAFF,TGTGCCTGGAGAGAGGGCGCGGGTACTGAAGCTTTCTTT
TRBV29-1,16,TRBD1,TRBJ1-2,NA,CSVTLGRDRGRHGYTF,TGCAGCGTCACCCTGGGGAGGGACAGGGGTAGGCATGGCTACACCTTC
TRBV9,17,NA,TRBJ2-3,NA,CASSVAQSQASTDTQYF,TGTGCCAGCAGCGTAGCTCAGTCGCAGGCCAGCACAGATACGCAGTATTTT
TRBV7-9,13,TRBD2,TRBJ2-1,few,CASSVLAGGEQFF,TGTGCCAGCAGCGTACTAGCGGGGGGTGAGCAGTTCTTC
TRBV29-1,13,TRBD1,TRBJ2-2,NA,CSVGQGAAGELFF,TGCAGCGTCGGACAGGGGGCAGCCGGGGAGCTGTTTTTT
TRBV7-6,16,NA,TRBJ1-4,few,CASSLAITGPNEKLFF,TGTGCCAGCAGCTTAGCGATAACAGGGCCTAATGAAAAACTGTTTTTT
TRBV4-1,15,NA,TRBJ1-2,once,CASSQGGQVPYGYTF,TGCGCCAGCAGCCAAGGGGGGCAAGTCCCCTATGGCTACACCTTC
TRBV1,17,NA,TRBJ2-1,NA,CTSSHKGVAGVDNEQFF,TGCACCAGCAGCCACAAAGGGGTAGCGGGGGTTGACAATGAGCAGTTCTTC
TRBV10-3,15,TRBD1,TRBJ1-1,NA,CAIREGQGRNTEAFF,TGTGCCATCAGGGAGGGACAGGGTCGGAACACTGAAGCTTTCTTT
TRBV19,15,NA,TRBJ1-6,NA,CASRRGSTYNSPLHF,TGTGCCAGTAGGAGGGGGAGCACCTATAATTCACCCCTCCACTTT
TRBV25-1,14,NA,TRBJ1-3,few,CASSEEGSGNTIYF,TGTGCCAGCAGTGAAGAGGGTTCTGGAAACACCATATATTTT
TRBV7-7,14,NA,TRBJ2-2,NA,CASSLGQSTGELFF,TGTGCTAGCAGCTTAGGGCAGTCAACCGGGGAGCTGTTTTTT
TRBV5-1,15,TRBD2,TRBJ2-3,NA,CASSLPSGGLDTQYF,TGCGCCAGCAGCTTGCCTAGCGGGGGGTTAGATACGCAGTATTTT
TRBV7-8,18,TRBD2,TRBJ2-1,once,CASSFLAGGSAAYNEQFF,TGTGCCAGCAGCTTTCTTGCGGGGGGATCTGCTGCCTACAATGAGCAGTTCTTC
TRBV2,15,NA,TRBJ2-5,once,CASSDTGLIQETQYF,TGTGCCAGCAGTGATACAGGGTTAATCCAAGAGACCCAGTACTTC
TRBV19,16,NA,TRBJ1-1,once,CASSMGGGGMNTEAFF,TGTGCCAGTAGTATGGGAGGGGGGGGGATGAACACTGAAGCTTTCTTT